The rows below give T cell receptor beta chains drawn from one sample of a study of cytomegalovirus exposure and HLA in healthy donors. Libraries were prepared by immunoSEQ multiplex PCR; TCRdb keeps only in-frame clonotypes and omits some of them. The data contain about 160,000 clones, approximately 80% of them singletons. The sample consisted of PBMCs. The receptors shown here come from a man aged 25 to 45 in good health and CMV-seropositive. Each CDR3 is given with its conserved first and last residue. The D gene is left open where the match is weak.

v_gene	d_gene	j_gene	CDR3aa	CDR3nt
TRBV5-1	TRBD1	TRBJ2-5	CASSNPQGVGETQYF	TGCGCCAGCAGCAACCCACAGGGGGTGGGAGAGACCCAGTACTTC
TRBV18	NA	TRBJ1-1	CASSPTGNTEAFF	TGTGCCAGCTCACCAACGGGGAACACTGAAGCTTTCTTT
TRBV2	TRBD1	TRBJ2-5	CASRPSGTAQETQYF	TGTGCCAGCAGGCCCTCCGGGACAGCTCAAGAGACCCAGTACTTC
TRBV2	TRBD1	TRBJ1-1	CASTPAGTGGAFF	TGTGCCAGCACTCCTGCTGGGACAGGGGGGGCTTTCTTT
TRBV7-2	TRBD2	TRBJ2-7	CASSSNWRGSYEQYF	TGTGCCAGCTCCTCTAATTGGCGGGGGTCCTACGAGCAGTACTTC
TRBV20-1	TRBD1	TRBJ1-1	CSARTGGEAFF	TGCAGCGCTAGGACAGGGGGCGAAGCTTTCTTT
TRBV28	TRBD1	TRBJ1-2	CASSQAGQDYGYTF	TGTGCCAGCAGCCAGGCGGGACAGGACTATGGCTACACCTTC
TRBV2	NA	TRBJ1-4	CASGQIATNEKLFF	TGTGCCAGCGGACAGATTGCAACTAATGAAAAACTGTTTTTT
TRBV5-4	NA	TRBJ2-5	CASSLAWTTSSGETQYF	TGTGCCAGCAGCTTGGCCTGGACAACTAGCTCCGGAGAGACCCAGTACTTC
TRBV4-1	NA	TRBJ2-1	CASSHPLGGYNEQFF	TGCGCCAGCAGCCATCCACTAGGTGGCTACAATGAGCAGTTCTTC
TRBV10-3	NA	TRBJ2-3	CAISPGDTTDTQYF	TGTGCCATCTCTCCCGGGGACACCACAGATACGCAGTATTTT
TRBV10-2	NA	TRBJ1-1	CASSLTNTEAFF	TGCGCCAGCAGTTTAACTAACACTGAAGCTTTCTTT
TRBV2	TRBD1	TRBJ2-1	CASSFRGLGSVNEQFF	TGTGCCAGCAGTTTCAGGGGGCTAGGCTCGGTAAATGAGCAGTTCTTC
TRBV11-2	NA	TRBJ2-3	CASSSRASYITQYF	TGTGCCAGCAGCTCGAGAGCTAGCTACATTACGCAGTATTTT
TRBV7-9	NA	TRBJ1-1	CASRRDTEAFF	TGTGCCAGCAGGAGGGACACTGAAGCTTTCTTT
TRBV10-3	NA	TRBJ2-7	CAISEIDSSYEQYF	TGTGCCATCAGTGAGATAGACAGTTCCTACGAGCAGTACTTC
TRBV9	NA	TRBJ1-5	CASSPQAGVGQPQHF	TGTGCCAGCAGCCCTCAGGCAGGGGTGGGTCAGCCCCAGCATTTT
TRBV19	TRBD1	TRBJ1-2	CASQTGLNYGYTF	TGTGCCAGCCAGACAGGGCTTAACTATGGCTACACCTTC
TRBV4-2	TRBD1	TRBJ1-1	CASSQDTPRGGGAPAFF	TGTGCCAGCAGCCAAGATACCCCTCGTGGAGGGGGCGCCCCAGCTTTCTTT
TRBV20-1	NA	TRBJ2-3	CSARFGDTQYF	TGCAGTGCTAGATTCGGAGATACGCAGTATTTT
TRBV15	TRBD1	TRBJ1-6	CATSQGGRDNSPLHF	TGTGCCACCAGCCAGGGGGGCAGGGATAATTCACCCCTCCACTTT
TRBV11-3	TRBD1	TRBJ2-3	CASSARDRGSDTQYF	TGTGCCAGCAGCGCTCGGGACAGGGGGTCAGATACGCAGTATTTT
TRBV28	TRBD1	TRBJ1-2	CASSTRTGWYGYTF	TGTGCCAGCAGCACCCGGACAGGGTGGTATGGCTACACCTTC
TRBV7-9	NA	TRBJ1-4	CASSFSQTIQKLFF	TGTGCCAGCAGCTTCTCACAGACGATCCAAAAACTGTTTTTT
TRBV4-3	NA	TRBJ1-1	CASSRLAAMNTEAFF	TGCGCCAGCAGCCGTTTGGCGGCTATGAACACTGAAGCTTTCTTT